This TCR beta chain was observed in a study of shared clonotypes between healthy human individuals. Study-wide results and limits: Memory subsets had estimated richness that was generally smaller than that of naive subsets.

Notes on this clone: The antigen is unknown.

Trimming removed 3 bases from V and 8 bases from J, with 10 bases in between. In germline, CDR1 is MDHEN, CDR2 SYDVKM. The CDR3 is made up of 12 amino acids. All of the donors resided in Nashville, Tennessee, and each was a Caucasian adult. Assay: immunoSEQ multiplex PCR; the TCRdb copy retains only in-frame clones and omits some. The data hold under 150,000 clones, with around 71% observed a single time. The TCR comes from a woman in her twenties or thirties in good health. This chain joins TRBV28 and TRBJ1-2; D is undetermined. Material: memory CD8+ T cells sorted from blood. Stated subset: CD45RO+ cells pooled with CCR7-negative TemRA cells. CDR3 in DNA: TGTGCCAGCAGTTTTAACGGGAAGGGCTACACCTTC. This codes for CASSFNGKGYTF.